This T cell receptor beta chain was identified in a study of cytomegalovirus exposure and HLA in healthy donors (dated 2017 in TCRdb). Study-wide context: According to an earlier analysis of a few hundred of the donors, some 170 million T cells yielded over 100 million unique TCR beta sequences and approximately 280 Gb of sequence data. Roughly 320 gigabases of sequencing data and around 85 million unique TCR sequences made up an early release that covered fewer than 650 HLA-typed donors. Among the roughly 410 genotyped donors, 81% belonged to the genetic ancestry cluster associated with self-reported Caucasian donors. The aim of the study was to test whether cataloging public T cell receptors could identify signatures of past pathogen exposure. The study used immunosequencing to profile the T cell repertoires of 666 subjects and linked those repertoires to cytomegalovirus serostatus. In addition to the first cohort of 666 subjects, a separate validation cohort of 120 different subjects was used. To predict cytomegalovirus infection status, the study combined high-throughput TCR immunosequencing, statistical association of individual TCRs with disease status, and machine learning. A later analysis re-analyzed previously published TCR beta repertoires from 600 to 850 donors and added high-resolution HLA genotyping to study TCR occurrence patterns. Rather than drawing on any new phenotypic data, the later analysis identified candidate immune exposures from TCR beta sequences and the way those sequences occurred across donors. To decide whether each TCR beta V gene segment behaved as functional or pseudogenic, an earlier analysis of some 600 of the donors relied on high-throughput TCR beta sequencing. Donor age, sex, ethnicity and CMV serostatus were compiled together with the repertoire data. A later genetic analysis used genome-wide SNP genotypes for about 65% of the roughly 670 donors, treating that subset as a discovery cohort. All discovery cohort repertoires had been generated on a single sequencing platform. Class I and class II HLA loci were covered by the typing at four-digit resolution. Typing coverage varied by locus: roughly 620-640 donors for A, B, C, DRB1 and DQB1; some 520 for DQA1; approximately 570 for DPA1; roughly 450 for DPB1. Roughly 5 DR-DQ haplotypes were handled as single units for association and clustering, since linkage in the cohort was strong. Among about 400 genotyped donors of the cohort, an average of roughly 230,000 unique TCR beta nucleotide sequences was sequenced per donor, of which about 19% were non-productive.

The cohort comprised under 700 healthy bone marrow donors. At the time of sampling, every cohort member was nominally healthy, though immune exposures that went unrecorded were likely present. The donor tested CMV seropositive, placing the donor among the 250 to 300 seropositive members of the cohort. A peripheral blood sample was collected from each donor, and TCR beta sequencing was performed on peripheral blood mononuclear cells. The Qiagen DNeasy Blood Extraction Kit was used to extract genomic DNA from the blood cell samples. The CDR3 spans 16 residues, from the cysteine through the phenylalanine. The entry retains the CDR3 DNA only, 48 bases that are in frame from base 1. The junction shows trimming of 2 bases on V and 0 bases on J, and the gene matches do not reach 4 bases of it. The germline V gene supplies CDR1 SGHVS and CDR2 FQNEAQ. As to this clone: Its antigen remains unidentified. It has no much larger one-base neighbor in the sample; base qualities were not kept.

Paper-wide results and their limitations: This cohort had only TCR beta chains sequenced, and the lack of alpha or paired-chain data limited which features could be detected. Sequencing depth was assumed to be roughly uniform across donors in the presence/absence analyses, though that assumption may not hold. Most TCR sequences were observed very rarely across donors, whereas some public TCRs were present in many individuals. A later analysis associated around 16,000 TCR beta sequences with specific HLA alleles at a false discovery rate of 0.05. The authors suggested that the approach could potentially be generalized to other disease states and immunological phenotypes. Because the 87-base-pair reads could not distinguish some IMGT-functional V segments, including TRBV6-2 and TRBV6-3, those segments were excluded. Several of the top co-occurrence clusters appeared to be linked to parvovirus B19, influenza, CMV and Epstein-Barr virus, according to a later analysis. An earlier analysis of several hundred of the donors showed that most TCR beta V segments appeared in productive rearrangements either about 90% or about 30% of the time, which broadly matched IMGT annotations. Because HLA typing was missing for some donors at each locus, association tests included only the typed subset. When HLA alleles, especially DR and DQ, strongly co-occurred, TCR associations were difficult to assign to individual alleles. Compared with the roughly 670-donor mean, donors in an Asian-associated ancestry cluster had fewer N-insertions in productive TCRs, according to a later genetic analysis. A group of highly shared sequence variants was considered likely to be a technical artifact of the sequencing pipeline. The study listed 164 TCR beta chains as associated with cytomegalovirus. A later analysis found that TCR association rates varied across HLA loci, with DRB1 alleles showing the most associated TCRs and HLA-C alleles the fewest. Cytomegalovirus status was reported to be diagnosed by the classifier with high specificity and sensitivity in both the original and validation cohorts. The earlier analysis of 587 of the donors excluded some 16 rarely observed V segments, including chromosome 9 orphons, because counts were too low. Compared with equally common non-associated chains, HLA-associated TCR beta chains in a later analysis were more clonally expanded and had lower generation probabilities. A further reported finding was that TCR beta sequences accurately predicted the HLA-A and HLA-B alleles for most subjects in the first cohort. A few of the identified cytomegalovirus-associated TCR beta chains were confirmed in vitro to be specific for cytomegalovirus antigens. Immune exposure information for the cohort was limited to CMV serostatus. A later analysis found that most CMV-associated TCR beta chains appeared HLA-restricted, with HLA associations seemingly driven largely by CMV exposure. An association between a missense DCLRE1C variant and V-gene and J-gene trimming of TCR beta chains was found in a later genetic analysis and replicated in an independent cohort. Linkage disequilibrium might explain the correlated functional status among segregating V segments, but an unknown experimental factor could not be excluded.

The library was made by the immunoSEQ multiplex PCR assay. For the multiplex PCR, a mixture combining 60 forward primers for TCR Vbeta segments and 13 reverse primers for TCR Jbeta segments was used. The CDR3 region of rearranged TCR beta genes was amplified from genomic DNA by a multiplex PCR assay. Amplified TCR beta libraries were sequenced as 87-base-pair reads on the Illumina HiSeq System. Per the authors' processing: A later analysis counted approximately 74 million unique TCR beta chains across the 690 or so repertoires, and some 11 million of these chains were shared by at least two donors. A nearest-neighbor algorithm error-corrected the raw reads and collapsed the reads into unique sequences, merging closely related sequences to remove PCR and sequencing errors. Alignment of CDR3 sequences to IMGT reference sequences was used to assign V, D and J gene segments. For a sequence to be retained, at least a six-nucleotide match to both a V gene segment and a J gene segment was required. Rearrangements were classified as productive when the CDR3 lacked stop codons and remained in frame with V and J, and all other rearrangements were classified as non-productive. Following IMGT convention, CDR3 was defined as the stretch from the second conserved V-encoded cysteine up to the conserved J-encoded phenylalanine. In an earlier analysis of approximately 500 of the donors, sequences lacking an unambiguous match to a single V gene segment were excluded. In an earlier analysis of several hundred of the donors, V segments were called functional above 56.7% productive rearrangements and were called segregating when the between-donor standard deviation exceeded 5%. To diagnose cytomegalovirus status from the catalog of TCR beta chain sequences, a statistical classification framework was built. A later analysis assigned V and J genes by comparing TCR nucleotide sequences with IMGT/GENE-DB human TR gene sequences. The TCRdist pipeline was used in a later analysis to assign CDR3 sequences and most-parsimonious VDJ recombination scenarios. In a later analysis, each TCR beta chain was defined by its CDR3 amino acid sequence together with its V-gene family, and reads lacking a unique V-gene family were excluded. As a way to deal with suspected cross-contamination and a sequencing artifact, a later analysis dropped under 600 nucleotide sequences that were highly shared and had low generation probability. For each public chain, a later analysis derived a clonal expansion index from normalized ranks of inferred template counts within each repertoire. A later analysis computed generation probabilities with a VDJ recombination model fitted to out-of-frame rearrangements, and checked the results against IGoR. Hypergeometric tests were used in a later analysis to score TCR-TCR, TCR-HLA and TCR-CMV co-occurrence, with a repertoire-size bias correction applied to the TCR pairs. To estimate false discovery rates, a later analysis permuted the HLA or CMV assignments 20 times. A later analysis grouped co-occurring TCRs with DBSCAN, adding TCRdist sequence similarity when clustering within HLA-allele-positive subsets. Co-occurrence clustering excluded repertoires with fewer than 30,000 or more than 120,000 public chains, plus five with anomalous nucleotide sharing. TCRdb holds this immuneACCESS table with in-frame rearrangements only. Some clones are missing; in checked studies, unresolved V genes explain under half, and the rest has no known cause. Clone size and the V and J calls come from that table; the DNA yielded D and trimming. The sample table contains around 130,000 clones; only one count was recorded for roughly 80% of them. The ten largest clonotypes hold about 2.1% of the sample.

The sequence links TRBV7-8 to TRBJ1-1; TRBD1 lines up with 9 middle nucleotides. The sample taken for sequencing was PBMCs. The clonotype was recovered from a woman aged 40 to 55 in good health and CMV-seropositive. The encoded CDR3 is CASSLRGDRVNTEAFF. The bases are TGTGCCAGCAGCTTAAGGGGGGACAGGGTGAACACTGAAGCTTTCTTT.